This is a list of T cell receptor beta chains from one sample in a study of T cell responses to AZD1222 COVID-19 vaccine. Generated by immunoSEQ multiplex PCR, the TCRdb table keeps only in-frame clones and is missing some. The table has some 130,000 clones, around 90% seen once. This sample comprised peripheral blood, obtained on day 0 of AZD1222 vaccination. All receptors come from an adult in good health. CDR3s include the opening cysteine and the closing phenylalanine or tryptophan. D genes are given only for firm matches. Where a row states a size, it is once, few, many or the class of an expanded clone; other rows omit it.

j_call	v_call	clone_size	d_call	cdr3_aa	cdr3_nt
TRBJ1-6	TRBV28	NA	NA	CASSSRRVDNSPLHF	TGTGCCAGCAGTTCGCGCAGGGTTGACAATTCACCCCTCCACTTT
TRBJ2-7	TRBV6-2/TRBV6-3	NA	NA	CASSSSRVITYEQYF	TGTGCCAGCAGCTCCTCCAGGGTGATCACCTACGAGCAGTACTTC
TRBJ1-2	TRBV27	NA	NA	CASSPTAWVQSNYGYTF	TGTGCCAGCAGTCCCACGGCTTGGGTGCAGTCTAACTATGGCTACACCTTC
TRBJ1-5	TRBV7-2	NA	NA	CASSLGGAEMRGQPQHF	TGTGCCAGCAGCTTAGGGGGAGCAGAAATGAGAGGACAGCCCCAGCATTTT
TRBJ2-2	TRBV2	NA	TRBD2	CASSLGLATGELFF	TGTGCCAGCAGTCTAGGACTAGCAACCGGGGAGCTGTTTTTT
TRBJ1-2	TRBV2	NA	NA	CASILTRTDYTF	TGTGCCAGCATCCTAACGAGGACGGACTACACCTTC
TRBJ1-2	TRBV9	NA	TRBD1	CASSPEGTGKYGYTF	TGTGCCAGCAGCCCCGAGGGGACAGGGAAATATGGCTACACCTTC
TRBJ2-7	TRBV28	once	NA	CASRAGPVEQYF	TGTGCCAGCCGAGCAGGTCCCGTCGAGCAGTACTTC
TRBJ1-1	TRBV15	NA	NA	CATSRESGGRPEAFF	TGTGCCACCAGCAGAGAATCGGGGGGGCGGCCTGAAGCTTTCTTT
TRBJ1-2	TRBV7-9	NA	TRBD1	CASSTEAGGYGYTF	TGTGCCAGCAGCACCGAGGCAGGGGGCTATGGCTACACCTTC